A single sample gave rise to the 14 T cell receptor beta chains below, sequenced in a study of cytomegalovirus exposure and HLA in healthy donors. Clones were read by immunoSEQ multiplex PCR, and TCRdb kept only the in-frame ones, dropping some. The sample lists some 66,000 clones, around 97% seen once, with around 1.6% in the top ten. The sequencing input was PBMCs. All receptors derive from a woman aged 18-29 years in good health and CMV-seropositive.

This clone has just one count. This sequence joins TRBV19 and TRBJ2-1, with 9 bases lining up with TRBD1. This CDR3 has 14 residues. CDR1 is LNHDA, CDR2 SQIVND, per germline (reference sequence). The V and J ends lost 5 bases and 8 bases, in that order; junction bases with no gene match: 7. The CDR3 bases are TGTGCCAGTAGTCCGGACAGGGGTCACGATGAGCAGTTCTTC. Translated, it gives CASSPDRGHDEQFF.

The V call is TRBV9, the J call TRBJ2-5; 9 bases fit TRBD1. J was trimmed by 0 bases and V by 3 bases; bases with no gene match: 6. This CDR3 region has 16 residues. Germline-derived CDR1 and CDR2 are SGDLS and YYNGEE. CDR3 region: CASSEGQGTYQETQYF. DNA for the CDR3: TGTGCCAGCAGCGAAGGACAGGGGACTTACCAAGAGACCCAGTACTTC.

The count of this clone is one. The chain has TRBV4-2 and TRBJ2-3; 8 bases line up with TRBD2. This CDR3 contains 15 residues. Germline assignment: CDR1 LGHNA and CDR2 YNFKEQ. V trimming: 4 bases; J trimming: 4 bases; junction bases outside the gene matches: 7. The CDR3 DNA is TGTGCCAGCAGCCCCGGGACTAGTATTTCAGATACGCAGTATTTT. Encoded protein: CASSPGTSISDTQYF.

The chain carries TRBV28 and TRBJ2-5; the D is unclear. The J call may be incorrect, as the DNA end agrees better with TRBJ2-7. This CDR3 is 14 amino acids long. Germline CDR1 reads MDHEN; CDR2 reads SYDVKM. CDR3 DNA: TGTGCCAGCAGACCAACCGGGTTACCATACGAGCAGTACTTC. Amino acid sequence: CASRPTGLPYEQYF.

V is TRBV7-9 and J is TRBJ2-7; TRBD2 aligns across 10 bases. V lost 1 base and J lost 4; bases outside the gene matches: 4. Germline assignment: CDR1 SEHNR and CDR2 FQNEAQ (reference sequence). The CDR3 sequence is 15 residues long. CDR3 protein: CASSLGSSGSYEQYF. In DNA form, the CDR3 reads TGTGCCAGCAGCTTAGGGTCTAGCGGGAGTTACGAGCAGTACTTC.

The sample holds one count of this clone. This chain links TRBV11-2 with TRBJ1-5; TRBD1 might be the D (6 bases). Deletions cut 4 bases from V and 0 bases from J, with 7 bases between. The CDR3 runs 14 residues. Germline V gives CDR1 SGHAT, CDR2 FQNNGV. The CDR3 loop is CASSWTDSNQPQHF. CDR3 DNA: TGTGCCAGCAGCTGGACAGATAGCAATCAGCCCCAGCATTTT.

V and J are TRBV30 and TRBJ1-2; tentative D call: TRBD1 (5 bases). V was pared by 0 bases and J by 9 bases, with 11 bases between. CDR3 length: 12 residues. The germline gives CDR1 GTSNPN, CDR2 SVGIG (reference sequence). CDR3 sequence: CAWSVSQGSYTF. In nucleotides, the CDR3 is TGTGCCTGGAGTGTATCGCAGGGAAGCTACACCTTC. The whole variable domain, remainder taken from reference TRBV30 and TRBJ1-2, is SQTIHQWPATLVQPVGSPLSLECTVEGTSNPNLYWYRQAAGRGLQLLFYSVGIGQISSEVPQNLSASRPQDRQFILSSKKLLLSDSGFYLCAWSVSQGSYTFGSGTRLTVV.

The rearrangement joins TRBV10-2 to TRBJ2-2; D is possibly TRBD2 (5 bases). V gave up 2 bases and J gave up 0 bases, with 7 bases separating them. The CDR3 sequence is 15 residues long. Per the germline V gene, CDR1 is WSHSY and CDR2 is SAAADI. CDR3 bases: TGCGCCAGCAGTGAGGGGCGGGCGAACACCGGGGAGCTGTTTTTT. This sequence encodes CASSEGRANTGELFF.

This rearrangement joins TRBV6-6 to TRBJ2-5; 9 bases are a match to TRBD2. With the DNA end fitting TRBJ2-7 better, the J assignment may be wrong. The CDR3 has 15 amino acids. Germline CDR1 reads MNHNY; CDR2 reads SVGAGI (reference sequence). DNA of the CDR3: TGTGCCAGCAGTTTAACTAGCGGGCTCTCCTACGAGCAGTACTTC. Translating it yields CASSLTSGLSYEQYF.

The chain uses TRBV7-9 and TRBJ1-1; D possibly corresponds to TRBD1 (5 bases). The V gene lost 5 bases and the J gene lost 12 bases, with 16 bases spanning the gap. Germline CDR1 and CDR2: SEHNR and FQNEAQ (reference sequence). CDR3 length equals 12 residues. The CDR3 DNA reads as TGTGCCAGCAGCCCAGACGGGGGGGAAACTTTCTTT. It translates to CASSPDGGETFF.

This chain's CDR3 is CASSRQGQGLEYEQYF. DNA of the CDR3: TGTGCCAGCAGTCGACAGGGGCAGGGCTTGGAGTACGAGCAGTACTTC. The chain combines TRBV28 with TRBJ2-7; 8 positions agree with TRBD1. The V segment lost 5 bases and the J segment 4 bases; nucleotides outside the gene matches: 13. CDR3 length equals 16 residues. Per the germline V gene, CDR1 is MDHEN and CDR2 is SYDVKM.

The V gene is TRBV30, the J gene TRBJ1-1; TRBD1 is a possible D gene (5 bases). This CDR3 region has 15 residues. The germline CDR1 and CDR2 sequences are GTSNPN and SVGIG (reference sequence). With 4 bases removed from V and 3 bases from J, the gap between germline ends came to 18 bases. CDR3: CAWIPRGGGDTEAFF. CDR3 bases: TGTGCCTGGATCCCCCGGGGGGGTGGGGACACTGAAGCTTTCTTT.

This clone was found once. The rearrangement links TRBV12-2 to TRBJ2-7; the table's TRBD1 call for D was not verified on the DNA. TRBV12-2 is a known pseudogene. This CDR3 contains 17 residues. DNA for the CDR3: TGTGCAAGTCGGCCCTTCTTGGGGGGACAGAGCTCCTACGAGCAGTACTTC. Its protein product is CASRPFLGGQSSYEQYF.

V is TRBV19 and J is TRBJ1-5, with 7 bases fitting TRBD1. Germline V gene sequence: CDR1 LNHDA, CDR2 SQIVND (reference sequence). The CDR3 is 15 amino acids. J was trimmed by 5 bases and V by 4 bases; bases with no gene match: 8. This chain's CDR3 is CASSKTGSGDQPQHF. The CDR3 region has the DNA TGTGCCAGTAGTAAGACAGGGTCAGGCGATCAGCCCCAGCATTTT.